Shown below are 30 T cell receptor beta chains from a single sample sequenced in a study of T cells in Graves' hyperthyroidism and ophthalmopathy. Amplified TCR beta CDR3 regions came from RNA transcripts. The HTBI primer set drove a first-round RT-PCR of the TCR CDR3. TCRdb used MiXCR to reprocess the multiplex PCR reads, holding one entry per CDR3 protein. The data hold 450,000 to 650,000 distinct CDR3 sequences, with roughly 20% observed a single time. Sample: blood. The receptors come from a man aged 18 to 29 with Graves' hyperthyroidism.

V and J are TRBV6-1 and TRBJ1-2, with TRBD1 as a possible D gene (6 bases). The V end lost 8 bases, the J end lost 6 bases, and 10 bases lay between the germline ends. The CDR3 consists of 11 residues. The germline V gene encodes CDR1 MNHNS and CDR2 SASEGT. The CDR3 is CASGGADGYTF. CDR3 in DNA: TGTGCCAGCGGGGGGGCAGATGGCTACACCTTC.

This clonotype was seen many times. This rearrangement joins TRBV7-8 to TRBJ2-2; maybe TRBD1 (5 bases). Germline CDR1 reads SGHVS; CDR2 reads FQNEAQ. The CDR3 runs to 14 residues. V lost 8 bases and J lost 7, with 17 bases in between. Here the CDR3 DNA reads TGTGCCAGCTCATTCGCCAGGGTCGGCGGGGAGCTGTTTTTT. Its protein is CASSFARVGGELFF.

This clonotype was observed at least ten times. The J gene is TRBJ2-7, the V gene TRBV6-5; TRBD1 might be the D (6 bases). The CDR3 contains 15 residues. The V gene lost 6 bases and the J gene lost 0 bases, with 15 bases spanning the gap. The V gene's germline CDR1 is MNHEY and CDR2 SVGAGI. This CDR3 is CASRMLPGVSYEQYF. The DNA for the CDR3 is TGTGCCAGCAGAATGCTGCCAGGGGTCTCCTACGAGCAGTACTTC.

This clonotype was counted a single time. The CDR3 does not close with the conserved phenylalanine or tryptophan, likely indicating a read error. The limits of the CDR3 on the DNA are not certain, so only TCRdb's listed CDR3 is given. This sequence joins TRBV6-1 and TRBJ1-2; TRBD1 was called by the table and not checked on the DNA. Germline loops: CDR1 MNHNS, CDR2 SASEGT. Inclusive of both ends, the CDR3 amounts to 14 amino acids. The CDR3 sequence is CASSEALTDYGFTS.

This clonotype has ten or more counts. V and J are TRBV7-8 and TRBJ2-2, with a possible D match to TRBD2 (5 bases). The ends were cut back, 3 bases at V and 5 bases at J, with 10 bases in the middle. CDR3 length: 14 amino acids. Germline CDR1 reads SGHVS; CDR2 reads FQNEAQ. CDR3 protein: CASSFRGETGELFF. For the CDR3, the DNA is TGTGCCAGCAGCTTCCGGGGTGAGACCGGGGAGCTGTTTTTT.

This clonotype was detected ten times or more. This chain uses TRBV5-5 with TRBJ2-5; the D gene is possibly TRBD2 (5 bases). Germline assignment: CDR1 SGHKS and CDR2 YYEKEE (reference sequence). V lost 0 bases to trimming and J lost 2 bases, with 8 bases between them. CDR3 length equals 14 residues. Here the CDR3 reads CASSLVRDQETQYF. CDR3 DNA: TGTGCCAGCAGCTTGGTCCGGGATCAAGAGACCCAGTACTTC. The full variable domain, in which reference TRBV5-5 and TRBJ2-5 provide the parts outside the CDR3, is DAGVTQSPTHLIKTRGQQVTLRCSPISGHKSVSWYQQVLGQGPQFIFQYYEKEERGRGNFPDRFSARQFPNYSSELNVNALLLGDSALYLCASSLVRDQETQYFGPGTRLLVL.

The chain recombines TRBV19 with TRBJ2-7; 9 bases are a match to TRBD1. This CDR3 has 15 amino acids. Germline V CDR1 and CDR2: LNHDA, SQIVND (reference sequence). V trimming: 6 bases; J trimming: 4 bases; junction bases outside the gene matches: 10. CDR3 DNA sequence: TGTGCCAGTAGGAACCCTCGGGACAGGGCGTACGAGCAGTACTTC. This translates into CASRNPRDRAYEQYF.

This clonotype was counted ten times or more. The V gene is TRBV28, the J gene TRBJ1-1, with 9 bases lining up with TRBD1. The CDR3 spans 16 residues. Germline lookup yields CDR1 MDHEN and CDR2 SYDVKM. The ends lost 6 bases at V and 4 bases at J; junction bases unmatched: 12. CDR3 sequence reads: CASSPEGQGWGTEAFF. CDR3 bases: TGTGCCAGCAGCCCTGAGGGACAGGGCTGGGGCACTGAAGCTTTCTTT.

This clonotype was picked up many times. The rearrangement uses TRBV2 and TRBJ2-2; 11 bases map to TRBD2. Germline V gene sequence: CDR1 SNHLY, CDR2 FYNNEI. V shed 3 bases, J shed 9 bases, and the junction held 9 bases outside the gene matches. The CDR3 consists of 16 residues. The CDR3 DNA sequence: TGTGCCAGCAGTGATCACCTAGCGGGGGGCGGCCGGGAGCTGTTTTTT. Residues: CASSDHLAGGGRELFF.

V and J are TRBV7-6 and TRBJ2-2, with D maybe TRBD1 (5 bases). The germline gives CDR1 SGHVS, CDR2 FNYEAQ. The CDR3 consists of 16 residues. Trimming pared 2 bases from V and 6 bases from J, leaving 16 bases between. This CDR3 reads CASSLFRPGLAGELFF. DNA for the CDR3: TGTGCCAGCAGCTTATTCCGCCCAGGGCTGGCCGGGGAGCTGTTTTTT.

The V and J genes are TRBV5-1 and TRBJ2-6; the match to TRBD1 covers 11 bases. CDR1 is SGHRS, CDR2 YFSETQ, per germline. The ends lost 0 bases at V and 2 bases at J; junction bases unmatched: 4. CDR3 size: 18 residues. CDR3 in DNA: TGCGCCAGCAGCTTGGATTGGACAGGGGGCGCTGGGGCCAACGTCCTGACTTTC. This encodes CASSLDWTGGAGANVLTF.

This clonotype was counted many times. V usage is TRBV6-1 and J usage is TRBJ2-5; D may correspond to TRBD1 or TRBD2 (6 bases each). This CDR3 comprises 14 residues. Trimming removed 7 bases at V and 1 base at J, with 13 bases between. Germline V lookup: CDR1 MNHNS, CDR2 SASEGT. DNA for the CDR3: TGTGCCAGCACAGGGGAGGACTCCCAAGAGACCCAGTACTTC. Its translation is CASTGEDSQETQYF.

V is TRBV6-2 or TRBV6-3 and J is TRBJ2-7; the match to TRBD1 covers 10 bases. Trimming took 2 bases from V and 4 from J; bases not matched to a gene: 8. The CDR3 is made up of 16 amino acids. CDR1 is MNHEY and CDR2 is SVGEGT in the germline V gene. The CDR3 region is CASSYLRTGGEYEQYF. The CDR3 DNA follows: TGTGCCAGCAGTTACCTACGGACAGGGGGAGAATACGAGCAGTACTTC.

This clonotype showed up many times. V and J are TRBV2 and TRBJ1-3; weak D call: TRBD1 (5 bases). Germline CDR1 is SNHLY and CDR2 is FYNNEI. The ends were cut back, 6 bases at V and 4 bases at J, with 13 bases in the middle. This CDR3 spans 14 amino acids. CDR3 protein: CASSGGGTGNTIYF. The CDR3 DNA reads TGTGCCAGCAGCGGGGGGGGAACAGGAAACACCATATATTTT.

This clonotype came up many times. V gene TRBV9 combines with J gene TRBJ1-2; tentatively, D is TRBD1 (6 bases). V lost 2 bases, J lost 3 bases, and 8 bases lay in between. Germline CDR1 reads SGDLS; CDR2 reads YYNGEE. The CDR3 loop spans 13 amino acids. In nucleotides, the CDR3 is TGTGCCAGCAGCGTGAGGGGGGACTATGGCTACACCTTC. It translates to CASSVRGDYGYTF.

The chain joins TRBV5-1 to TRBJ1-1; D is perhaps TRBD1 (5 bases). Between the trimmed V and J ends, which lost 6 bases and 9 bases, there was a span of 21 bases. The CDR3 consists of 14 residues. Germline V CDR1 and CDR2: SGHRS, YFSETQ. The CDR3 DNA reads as TGCGCCAGCATTTCACCGGGTCCCGGGACTAAAGCTTTCTTT. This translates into CASISPGPGTKAFF.

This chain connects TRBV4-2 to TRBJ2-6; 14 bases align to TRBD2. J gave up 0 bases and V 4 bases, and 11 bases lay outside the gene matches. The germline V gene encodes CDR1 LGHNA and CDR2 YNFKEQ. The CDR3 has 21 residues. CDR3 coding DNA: TGTGCCAGCAGCCCACGGGGACTAGCGGGGGCCATAGGCTCTGGGGCCAACGTCCTGACTTTC. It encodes CASSPRGLAGAIGSGANVLTF.

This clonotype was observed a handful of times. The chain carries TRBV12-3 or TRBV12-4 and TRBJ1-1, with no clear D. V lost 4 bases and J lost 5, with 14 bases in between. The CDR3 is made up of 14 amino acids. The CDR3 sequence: CASSSDPHRTEAFF. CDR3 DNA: TGTGCCAGCAGTTCCGACCCACACAGAACTGAAGCTTTCTTT.

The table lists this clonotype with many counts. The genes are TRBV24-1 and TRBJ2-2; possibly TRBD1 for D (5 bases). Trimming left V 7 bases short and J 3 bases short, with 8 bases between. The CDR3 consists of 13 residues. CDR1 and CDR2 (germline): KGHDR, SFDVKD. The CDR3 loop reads CATRDRYTGELFF. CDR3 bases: TGTGCCACCAGAGACAGATACACCGGGGAGCTGTTTTTT.

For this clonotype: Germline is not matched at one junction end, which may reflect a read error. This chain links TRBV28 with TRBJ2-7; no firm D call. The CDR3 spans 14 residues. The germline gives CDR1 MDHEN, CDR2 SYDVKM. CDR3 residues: CASSSTARAYDQYF. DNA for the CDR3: TGTGCCAGCAGTTCAACGGCACGGGCCTACGATCAGTACTTC.

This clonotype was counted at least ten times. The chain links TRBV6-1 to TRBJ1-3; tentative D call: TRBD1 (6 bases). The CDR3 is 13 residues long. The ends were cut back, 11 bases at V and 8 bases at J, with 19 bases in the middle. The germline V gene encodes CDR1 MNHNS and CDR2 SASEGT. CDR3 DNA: TGTGCCGCTTCAAGGAGGGGGATGGACACCATATATTTT. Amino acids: CAASRRGMDTIYF.

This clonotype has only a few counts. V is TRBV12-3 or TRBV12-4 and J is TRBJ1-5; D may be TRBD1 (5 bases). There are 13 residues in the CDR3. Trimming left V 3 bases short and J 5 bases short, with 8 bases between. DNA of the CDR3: TGTGCCAGCAGTTTTGCCAGGGATCAGCCCCAGCATTTT. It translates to CASSFARDQPQHF.

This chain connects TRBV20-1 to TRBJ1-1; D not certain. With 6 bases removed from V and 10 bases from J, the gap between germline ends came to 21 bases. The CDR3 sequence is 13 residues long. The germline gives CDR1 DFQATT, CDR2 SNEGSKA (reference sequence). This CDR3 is CSADIPGTHTAFF. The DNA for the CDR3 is TGCAGTGCAGATATCCCCGGAACCCACACAGCTTTCTTT.

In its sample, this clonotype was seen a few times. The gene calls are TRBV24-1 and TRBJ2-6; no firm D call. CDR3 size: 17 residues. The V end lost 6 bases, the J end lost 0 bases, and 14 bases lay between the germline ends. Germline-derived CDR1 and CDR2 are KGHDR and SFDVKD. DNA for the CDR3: TGTGCCACCAGTCGGTATCAGTTCAGCTCTGGGGCCAACGTCCTGACTTTC. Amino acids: CATSRYQFSSGANVLTF.

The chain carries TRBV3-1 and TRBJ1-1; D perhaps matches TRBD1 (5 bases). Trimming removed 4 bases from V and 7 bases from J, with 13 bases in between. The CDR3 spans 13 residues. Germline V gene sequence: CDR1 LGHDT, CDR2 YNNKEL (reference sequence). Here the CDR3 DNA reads TGTGCCAGCAGCCCATTCAGGGACCGTGAAGCTTTCTTT. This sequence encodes CASSPFRDREAFF.

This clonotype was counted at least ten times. Here the CDR3 DNA reads TGTGCCAGCAGCTCCAGGGGCAGGACCGACACTGAAGCTTTCTTT. Its translation is CASSSRGRTDTEAFF. V and J are TRBV6-1 and TRBJ1-1; tentative D call: TRBD1 (6 bases). V dropped 6 bases and J dropped 3 bases, with 17 bases sitting between them. Germline V gene sequence: CDR1 MNHNS, CDR2 SASEGT. The CDR3 covers 15 residues.

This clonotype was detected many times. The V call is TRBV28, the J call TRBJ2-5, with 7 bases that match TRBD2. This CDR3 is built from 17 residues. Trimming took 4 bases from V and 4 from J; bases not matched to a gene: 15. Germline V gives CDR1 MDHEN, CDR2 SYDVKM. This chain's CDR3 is CASSSGRGLEGVETQYF. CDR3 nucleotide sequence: TGTGCCAGCAGTTCCGGCCGTGGACTAGAGGGAGTAGAGACCCAGTACTTC.

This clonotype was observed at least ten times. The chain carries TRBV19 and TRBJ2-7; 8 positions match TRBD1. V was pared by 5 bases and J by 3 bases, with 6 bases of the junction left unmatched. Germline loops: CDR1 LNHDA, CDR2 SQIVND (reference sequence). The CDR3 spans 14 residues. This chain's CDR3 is CASSLTGALYEQYF. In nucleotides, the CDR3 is TGTGCCAGTAGTTTGACAGGGGCGCTCTACGAGCAGTACTTC.

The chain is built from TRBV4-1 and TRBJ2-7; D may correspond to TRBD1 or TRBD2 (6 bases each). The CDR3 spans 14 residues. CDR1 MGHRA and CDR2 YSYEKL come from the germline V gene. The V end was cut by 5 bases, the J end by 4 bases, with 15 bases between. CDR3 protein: CASSFEGGRYEQYF. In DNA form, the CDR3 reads TGCGCCAGCAGCTTTGAGGGGGGTCGATACGAGCAGTACTTC.

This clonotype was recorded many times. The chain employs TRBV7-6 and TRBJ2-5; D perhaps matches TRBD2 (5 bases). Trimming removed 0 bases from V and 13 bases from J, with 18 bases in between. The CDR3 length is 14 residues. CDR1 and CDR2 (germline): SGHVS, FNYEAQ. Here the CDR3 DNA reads TGTGCCAGCAGCTTAGCCGGGATTAGGGTCCCCTTGTACTTC. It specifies CASSLAGIRVPLYF.